This entry features one TCR beta chain sequence. The assay was immunoSEQ multiplex PCR, and TCRdb's table has in-frame clones only and misses some. Here the sample spans roughly 76,000 clones, around 82% being singletons. The sample belongs to a study of blood T cell repertoires in COVID-19. About the study: Nucleic acid was either cDNA or gDNA, and it came from T cells, B-cell-depleted T cells, or PBMCs.

Trimming pared 1 base from V and 8 bases from J, leaving 14 bases between. CDR1 LNHNV and CDR2 YYDKDF come from the germline V gene (reference sequence). This CDR3 is built from 15 residues. The sequence was obtained from a human donor in a cohort sampled during active COVID-19. Specimen: peripheral blood. The V gene is TRBV15, the J gene TRBJ1-4; D unclear. The CDR3 nucleotides read TGTGCCACCAGCAGAGGTTACGGGGTGGAGGAAAAACTGTTTTTT. It is translated as CATSRGYGVEEKLFF.